The next 8 T cell receptor beta chains were all read from a single sample in a study of T-cell memory formation after mild COVID-19. MiXCR, run by TCRdb on the 5' RACE reads, gives a single entry per CDR3 protein. The repertoire holds about 350,000 distinct CDR3 sequences, with about 15% as singletons. The sample taken for sequencing was PBMCs or a T cell subset sorted from them (not recorded which). The source is a man younger than 35 who had mild COVID-19 (a few samples of this study predate the infection). Cell type and time point are not known.

CDR3 loop: CASSLGPTLETQYF. The CDR3, as DNA: TGTGCCAGCAGCTTAGGGCCGACTCTGGAGACCCAGTACTTC. The V call is TRBV7-2, the J call TRBJ2-5; D is uncertain. The CDR3 consists of 14 residues. In germline, CDR1 is SGHTA, CDR2 FQGNSA. V gave up 1 base and J gave up 5 bases, with 11 bases separating them.

This chain links TRBV30 with TRBJ2-7, with D possibly matching TRBD2 (6 bases). V lost 5 bases, J lost 0 bases, and 20 bases lay in between. This CDR3 region has 16 residues. Looked up from germline, CDR1 is GTSNPN and CDR2 is SVGIG (reference sequence). In nucleotides, the CDR3 is TGTGCCTGGGAGGGTCGAGCGGGCCCATCCTCCTACGAGCAGTACTTC. This gives the protein CAWEGRAGPSSYEQYF.

The V and J genes are TRBV5-1 and TRBJ1-1, with TRBD1 matching 8 bases. V lost 2 bases to trimming and J lost 1 base; unmatched junction nucleotides: 4. The CDR3 is made up of 15 amino acids. The germline CDR1 and CDR2 sequences are SGHRS and YFSETQ. The CDR3 region is CASSFGQGGNTEAFF. The DNA of the CDR3 is TGCGCCAGCAGCTTCGGACAGGGAGGGAACACTGAAGCTTTCTTT. The whole variable domain, filled in from reference TRBV5-1 and TRBJ1-1, reads KAGVTQTPRYLIKTRGQQVTLSCSPISGHRSVSWYQQTPGQGLQFLFEYFSETQRNKGNFPGRFSGRQFSNSRSEMNVSTLELGDSALYLCASSFGQGGNTEAFFGQGTRLTVV.

This clonotype was found many times. The chain uses TRBV19 and TRBJ2-1; 9 nucleotides align to TRBD2. V gave up 5 bases and J gave up 8 bases; unmatched junction bases: 7. The CDR3 loop spans 14 amino acids. CDR1 and CDR2 (germline): LNHDA, SQIVND (reference sequence). For the CDR3, the DNA is TGTGCCAGTAGTTCGCGGGGGGGCCATGATGAGCAGTTCTTC. Its translation is CASSSRGGHDEQFF.

In its sample, this clonotype was seen a few times. The chain joins TRBV7-9 to TRBJ2-7; D is undetermined. This CDR3 has 13 amino acids. With 2 bases removed from V and 6 bases from J, the gap between germline ends came to 11 bases. Germline V gives CDR1 SEHNR, CDR2 FQNEAQ (reference sequence). This CDR3 reads CASSLFSIGEQYF. The DNA of the CDR3 is TGTGCCAGCAGCTTATTCAGCATAGGCGAGCAGTACTTC.

This clonotype was counted only a few times. V and J are TRBV20-1 and TRBJ2-7, with D uncertain. The V and J ends lost 5 bases and 0 bases respectively, with 8 bases between them. Per germline, CDR1 DFQATT and CDR2 SNEGSKA (reference sequence). This CDR3 comprises 12 residues. For the CDR3, the DNA is TGCAGTGCTCGTAGAGACTCCTACGAGCAGTACTTC. Its protein product is CSARRDSYEQYF.

This clonotype has a count of ten or more. The chain combines TRBV5-1 with TRBJ1-1; no definite D call. With 1 base removed from V and 3 bases from J, the gap between germline ends came to 4 bases. The CDR3 is made up of 12 amino acids. CDR1 and CDR2 (germline): SGHRS, YFSETQ. CDR3 nucleotide sequence: TGCGCCAGCAGCTTGACAGACACTGAAGCTTTCTTT. Protein sequence: CASSLTDTEAFF. Full variable domain (rest looked up from reference TRBV5-1 and TRBJ1-1): KAGVTQTPRYLIKTRGQQVTLSCSPISGHRSVSWYQQTPGQGLQFLFEYFSETQRNKGNFPGRFSGRQFSNSRSEMNVSTLELGDSALYLCASSLTDTEAFFGQGTRLTVV.

The chain uses TRBV19 and TRBJ1-2, with D uncertain. Germline lookup yields CDR1 LNHDA and CDR2 SQIVND (reference sequence). The CDR3 runs to 12 residues. Trimming removed 11 bases at V and 2 bases at J, with 12 bases between. CDR3 sequence reads: CAARTGNYGYTF. The DNA for the CDR3 is TGTGCCGCGAGGACGGGGAACTATGGCTACACCTTC.